This T cell receptor (beta chain) was recovered during a study of OX40 agonist ivuxolimab in advanced cancers. Germline V gene sequence: CDR1 MNHEY, CDR2 SMNVEV (reference sequence). The CDR3 contains 15 residues. V gave up 8 bases and J gave up 5 bases, with 19 bases separating them. Study-level results: With doses of 0.1 to 3.0 mg/kg, CD4+ and CD8+ blood T cells had undergone clonal expansion by week 6.

As regards this clone: What it binds is not known.

The repertoire was sequenced with immunoSEQ multiplex PCR; TCRdb's copy has only in-frame clones and lacks some. The sample lists about 59,000 clones, 90% to 95% occurring once. This chain connects TRBV27 to TRBJ2-1, with D tentatively TRBD2 (6 bases). The receptor comes from an adult with an advanced solid tumor such as melanoma, head and neck, liver or kidney cancer. The specimen comprised CD4+ or CD8+ T cells sorted from blood, sampled in a trial of the OX40 agonist ivuxolimab. For the CDR3, the DNA is TGTGCCAGCGGCTTTGGGAGGAGGCGGAACAATGAGCAGTTCTTC. It encodes CASGFGRRRNNEQFF.